This is a list of T cell receptor beta chains from one sample in a study of cytomegalovirus exposure and HLA in healthy donors. TCRdb's table, derived via immunoSEQ multiplex PCR, lists solely in-frame clones and lacks some. The data hold just under 65,000 clones, with about 80% observed a single time. Sequencing was carried out using PBMCs. These receptors were collected from a woman aged 30 to 39 in good health and CMV-seronegative. Both conserved end residues are part of each CDR3. Each record gives: clone size, D gene, V gene, J gene, CDR3 DNA, CDR3 protein. A D gene is named only where the DNA matches it firmly. Where a row states a size, it is once, few, many or the class of an expanded clone; other rows omit it.

-	TRBD1	TRBV28	TRBJ2-7	TGTGCCAGCAGCCCCCGGGGACAGGGGAAGTACGAGCAGTACTTC	CASSPRGQGKYEQYF
-	-	TRBV29-1	TRBJ2-2	TGCAGCCACACAACGAACACCGGGGAGCTGTTTTTT	CSHTTNTGELFF
-	-	TRBV11-2	TRBJ2-7	TGTGCCAGCAGCCCACTTGCAGGTACCGAGCAGTACTTC	CASSPLAGTEQYF
-	-	TRBV19	TRBJ1-1	TGTGCCAGTAGTATAAGGTCGACGGGCACTGAAGCTTTCTTT	CASSIRSTGTEAFF
-	TRBD2	TRBV6-5	TRBJ2-2	TGTGCCAGCTACCCTTTAGCGGGCCACACCGGGGAGCTGTTTTTT	CASYPLAGHTGELFF
-	TRBD1	TRBV28	TRBJ1-4	TGTGCCAGCAGTTTTGAGGGGGCCGCGAAGGAAAAACTGTTTTTT	CASSFEGAAKEKLFF
-	TRBD2	TRBV30	TRBJ2-2	TGTGCCTGGAGTGTGGGGCGGGGGGACACCGGGGAGCTGTTTTTT	CAWSVGRGDTGELFF
-	TRBD2	TRBV29-1	TRBJ2-7	TGCAGCGTAGCGGGGGACGGCGAGCAGTACTTC	CSVAGDGEQYF
-	-	TRBV30	TRBJ2-1	TGTGCCTGGAGGTCCCTGGCGGTTTTCTACAATGAGCAGTTCTTC	CAWRSLAVFYNEQFF
-	-	TRBV9	TRBJ1-1	TGTGCCAGCAGCGGAGGGGGGGGATACACTGAAGCTTTCTTT	CASSGGGGYTEAFF
-	TRBD1	TRBV4-3	TRBJ2-7	TGCGCCAGCAGCCAGCGGGACAGGGGGTCCTACGAGCAGTACTTC	CASSQRDRGSYEQYF
few	-	TRBV6-5	TRBJ1-1	TGTGCCAGCAGTTTCGACTTGAACACTGAAGCTTTCTTT	CASSFDLNTEAFF
-	TRBD1	TRBV30	TRBJ2-5	TGTGCCTGGAGCCTGACGGAGGACAGGGGAGAGACCCAGTACTTC	CAWSLTEDRGETQYF
-	-	TRBV6-6	TRBJ1-5	TGTGCCAGCAAGATGGAGGGGTCCAATCAGCCCCAGCATTTT	CASKMEGSNQPQHF
few	-	TRBV9	TRBJ2-5	TGTGCCAGCAGCGCGAGGCGGGACTCTGGAGAGCAGTACTTC	CASSARRDSGEQYF
-	-	TRBV7-8	TRBJ2-5	TGTGCCAGCAGCTTAGAGCCCGCGGGTGGAAGGACCCAGTACTTC	CASSLEPAGGRTQYF
-	TRBD1	TRBV11-1	TRBJ2-3	TGTGCCAGCAGCAGTGACAGGGATTACGCCGATACGCAGTATTTT	CASSSDRDYADTQYF
-	TRBD2	TRBV30	TRBJ2-7	TGTGCCTGGGCAGGGACTAGCGGGGGATACGAGCAGTACTTC	CAWAGTSGGYEQYF
-	-	TRBV30	TRBJ2-1	TGTGCCTGGAGTGTGACAGGCATATACAATGAGCAGTTCTTC	CAWSVTGIYNEQFF
-	-	TRBV25-1	TRBJ1-2	TGTGCCAGCAGTGTAGCCGTAAACTATGGCTACACCTTC	CASSVAVNYGYTF
-	TRBD1	TRBV30	TRBJ1-5	TGTGCCTGGAGTGTCGGGACAGGGGGCCAGAGCAATCAGCCCCAGCATTTT	CAWSVGTGGQSNQPQHF
few	-	TRBV2	TRBJ1-2	TGTGCCAGCACTCGAGCAGGGGAGTTGCGCGGCTACACCTTC	CASTRAGELRGYTF
once	-	TRBV30	TRBJ1-3	TGTGCCTGGAGTCCGGTTAGCTCTGGAAACACCATATATTTT	CAWSPVSSGNTIYF
few	-	TRBV6-1	TRBJ2-5	TGTGCCAGCAGTGAAGCCCACCGGGGGCAAGAGACCCAGTACTTC	CASSEAHRGQETQYF
-	TRBD1	TRBV4-1	TRBJ1-4	TGCGCCAGCAGCCAACCGATAGACAGGGTCAGAGAAAAACTGTTTTTT	CASSQPIDRVREKLFF
-	-	TRBV11-3	TRBJ2-1	TGTGCCAGCAGCCAAGGGGCAGAGCAGTTCTTC	CASSQGAEQFF
few	TRBD1	TRBV6-5	TRBJ1-4	TGTGCCAGCAGTTCCCTAATATCGGGACAGGGGGCAAAACTGTTTTTT	CASSSLISGQGAKLFF
-	-	TRBV25-1	TRBJ2-7	TGTGCCAGCAGTCAACAGGGCTACGAGCAGTACTTC	CASSQQGYEQYF
-	-	TRBV4-3	TRBJ1-4	TGCGCCAGCAGCCAGGATACAGGGAGCAATGAAAAACTGTTTTTT	CASSQDTGSNEKLFF
-	TRBD1	TRBV5-1	TRBJ1-6	TGCGCCAGCAGCTGGGACAGGGAATTGGGTTCACCCCTCCACTTT	CASSWDRELGSPLHF
-	TRBD1	TRBV7-9	TRBJ2-7	TGTGCCAGCAGCTTTCCAGGGGGCAACGAGCAGTACTTC	CASSFPGGNEQYF
-	-	TRBV15	TRBJ2-1	TGTGCCACCAGCAGTAGTTACAATGAGCAGTTCTTC	CATSSSYNEQFF
-	-	TRBV25-1	TRBJ1-1	TGTGCCAGCAGTGAACGGGGGGAAGCTTTCTTT	CASSERGEAFF
-	TRBD2	TRBV10-2	TRBJ2-5	TGCGCCAGCAGTGAGTCCCTACTAGCGGGCCAAGAGACCCAGTACTTC	CASSESLLAGQETQYF
-	-	TRBV10-1	TRBJ1-2	TGCGCCAGCAGCCCGACAAGAACTAACTATGGCTACACCTTC	CASSPTRTNYGYTF
-	-	TRBV4-3	TRBJ1-3	TGCGCCAGCAGCCAAGACAGGGTAAGCGTCTCTGGAAACACCATATATTTT	CASSQDRVSVSGNTIYF
-	-	TRBV5-1	TRBJ1-6	TGCGCCAGCAGGGGCGAAGGGGGAAATTCACCCCTCCACTTT	CASRGEGGNSPLHF
-	TRBD1	TRBV5-1	TRBJ1-2	TGCGCCAGCAGCCCAGGGGGCGCAGGGGGCCACAATGGCTACACCTTC	CASSPGGAGGHNGYTF
few	-	TRBV4-1	TRBJ1-5	TGCGCCAGCAGCCAAGAGGGGCCCTGGGGCAATCAGCCCCAGCATTTT	CASSQEGPWGNQPQHF
-	-	TRBV6-5	TRBJ1-2	TGTGCCAGCAGCCTCGCCGGCGTAGGAGGAGGCGGCTACACCTTC	CASSLAGVGGGGYTF
-	TRBD1	TRBV9	TRBJ2-7	TGTGCCAGCAGCGTAGGGACAGGGCTTTACGAGCAGTACTTC	CASSVGTGLYEQYF